The 30 T cell receptor beta chains given below trace back to one sample, sequenced in a study of low-dose radiotherapy and immunotherapy resistance in tumors. TRAV- and TRBV-specific primers were used for first-strand cDNA, which covered alpha and beta chains. PCR amplification of the TCRs was performed with Phusion for 20 PCR cycles, and it relied on a constant-region primer together with a V-primer adapter. TCRdb processed the reads anew with MiXCR; each CDR3 protein has one entry. The sample carries some 6,200 distinct CDR3 sequences, approximately 78% recorded once. These receptor sequences come from a human donor with advanced metastatic prostate, ovarian, gallbladder or colorectal cancer (not recorded which). This table probably holds off-target reads from a library built for another chain.

The chain joins TRBV6-6 to TRBJ1-5; weak D call: TRBD1 (6 bases). Per germline, CDR1 MNHNY and CDR2 SVGAGI (reference sequence). The CDR3 is 14 amino acids. V lost 6 bases and J lost 1, with 10 bases in between. The CDR3 sequence: CASSRDRSNQPQHF. CDR3 nucleotide sequence: TGTGCCAGCAGCCGAGACAGGAGCAATCAGCCCCAGCATTTT.

The chain links TRBV28 to TRBJ2-5; 7 bases are shared with TRBD2. The CDR3 sequence is 15 residues long. Trimming took 3 bases from V and 0 from J; bases not matched to a gene: 4. Per germline, CDR1 MDHEN and CDR2 SYDVKM. CDR3 amino acids: CASSFGLADQETQYF. The CDR3 coding sequence is TGTGCCAGCAGTTTCGGCCTAGCGGACCAAGAGACCCAGTACTTC.

The gene calls are TRBV6-2 or TRBV6-3 and TRBJ2-4; D is tentatively TRBD1 or TRBD2 (6 bases each). This CDR3 contains 14 residues. In germline, CDR1 is MNHEY, CDR2 SVGEGT. V was cut by 5 bases and J by 8 bases, with 16 bases left in between. CDR3 bases: TGTGCCAGCAGTGATATGGGGGGCGCGGACATTCAGTACTTC. Translation: CASSDMGGADIQYF.

This clonotype was observed a handful of times. The J gene is TRBJ2-1, the V gene TRBV5-1; 7 nucleotides agree with TRBD2. CDR3 length: 16 residues. Germline values: CDR1 SGHRS, CDR2 YFSETQ. The junction had 13 bases not matched to a gene; V was cut back by 4 bases and J by 6 bases. CDR3 coding DNA: TGCGCCAGCAGCGGCGCGCTGGGCGGGGGAGTCAATGAGCAGTTCTTC. This gives the protein CASSGALGGGVNEQFF.

The chain has TRBV30 and TRBJ2-3; D call uncertain. Trimming cost V 4 bases and J 6 bases, with 11 bases left between them. Germline V gene data show CDR1 as GTSNPN and CDR2 as SVGIG (reference sequence). The CDR3 sequence is 12 residues long. CDR3 bases: TGTGCCTGGAAGCCCCTGGGGGATACGCAGTATTTT. It yields the protein CAWKPLGDTQYF.

The rearrangement links TRBV6-2 or TRBV6-3 to TRBJ2-1; 10 nucleotides agree with TRBD2. Germline CDR1 and CDR2: MNHEY and SVGEGT. There are 16 residues in the CDR3. V trimming: 6 bases; J trimming: 4 bases; junction bases outside the gene matches: 9. The CDR3 protein is CASSSSSGGSYNEQFF. The CDR3 nucleotides read TGTGCCAGCAGCTCCTCTAGCGGGGGCAGTTACAATGAGCAGTTCTTC.

The chain links TRBV29-1 to TRBJ2-2, with 8 bases that match TRBD1. Per germline, CDR1 SQVTM and CDR2 ANQGSEA. The V gene end was trimmed by 4 bases and the J gene end by 11 bases; junction bases not matched to a gene: 15. This CDR3 spans 15 amino acids. CDR3 bases: TGCAGCGTTGCGGGTTGGACAGGGAGTCGTGAAGAGCTGTTTTTT. Protein product: CSVAGWTGSREELFF.

This rearrangement joins TRBV6-2 or TRBV6-3 to TRBJ1-1, with 8 bases identical to TRBD1. The germline V gene has CDR1 MNHEY and CDR2 SVGEGT. V gave up 1 base and J gave up 7 bases; unmatched junction bases: 8. The CDR3 length is 15 residues. The CDR3, as DNA: TGTGCCAGCAGTTACTTCGGGACAGGCACGGGTGAAGCTTTCTTT. Its protein is CASSYFGTGTGEAFF.

This sequence joins TRBV28 and TRBJ2-7; 7 nucleotides line up with TRBD1. CDR1 is MDHEN and CDR2 is SYDVKM in the germline V gene. This CDR3 spans 15 amino acids. V trimming: 5 bases; J trimming: 6 bases; junction bases outside the gene matches: 13. The CDR3 DNA follows: TGTGCCAGCAGTCCCAGGACAGGAGGTACCCTCGAGCAGTACTTC. It codes for CASSPRTGGTLEQYF.

J is TRBJ2-3 and V is TRBV28; D is undetermined. CDR1 is MDHEN and CDR2 is SYDVKM in the germline V gene. Trimming shortened V by 4 bases and J by 0 bases, and 17 bases separated the two germline ends. CDR3 size: 17 residues. For the CDR3, the DNA is TGTGCCAGCAGTTCCCGAGCAACCGGAACTAGCACAGATACGCAGTATTTT. This codes for CASSSRATGTSTDTQYF.

The chain employs TRBV28 and TRBJ2-5, with a possible D match to TRBD1 (5 bases). Germline lookup yields CDR1 MDHEN and CDR2 SYDVKM. This CDR3 has 13 amino acids. The V end was cut by 3 bases, the J end by 6 bases, with 11 bases between. The CDR3 coding sequence is TGTGCCAGCAGTTTCTTCAGGGCCCAGACCCAGTACTTC. Translated: CASSFFRAQTQYF.

The rearrangement uses TRBV20-1 and TRBJ1-4, with TRBD1 matching 8 bases. The length of the CDR3 is 14 residues. CDR1 and CDR2 (germline): DFQATT, SNEGSKA (reference sequence). The V gene end was trimmed by 2 bases and the J gene end by 7 bases; junction bases not matched to a gene: 6. This chain's CDR3 is CSARQTGAGEKLFF. The DNA for the CDR3 is TGCAGTGCTAGACAGACAGGGGCGGGTGAAAAACTGTTTTTT.

The chain couples TRBV29-1 to TRBJ2-1, with 8 bases aligning to TRBD2. The germline CDR1 and CDR2 sequences are SQVTM and ANQGSEA. J gave up 6 bases and V 4 bases, and 14 bases lay outside the gene matches. The CDR3 sequence is 16 residues long. The CDR3 loop is CSVGGRGGLAPNEQFF. CDR3 bases: TGCAGCGTTGGGGGTCGGGGAGGACTAGCACCCAATGAGCAGTTCTTC.

This chain joins TRBV7-2 and TRBJ2-7, with a possible D match to TRBD2 (6 bases). V was cut by 7 bases and J by 3 bases, with 16 bases left in between. Per the germline V gene, CDR1 is SGHTA and CDR2 is FQGNSA. This CDR3 has 14 amino acids. As DNA, the CDR3 is TGTGCCAGCAAGGCTAGCGCAGCTCTCTACGAGCAGTACTTC. It codes for CASKASAALYEQYF.

This clonotype was seen only a few times. The V gene is TRBV5-1, the J gene TRBJ2-7; D unclear. V was cut by 0 bases and J by 3 bases, with 7 bases left in between. The CDR3 runs 13 residues. Germline V gives CDR1 SGHRS, CDR2 YFSETQ. For the CDR3, the DNA is TGCGCCAGCAGCTTGGGGGCTAGCTACGAGCAGTACTTC. Translated: CASSLGASYEQYF. Based on the CDR3 plus reference TRBV5-1 and TRBJ2-7, the full variable domain is KAGVTQTPRYLIKTRGQQVTLSCSPISGHRSVSWYQQTPGQGLQFLFEYFSETQRNKGNFPGRFSGRQFSNSRSEMNVSTLELGDSALYLCASSLGASYEQYFGPGTRLTVT.

The count of this clonotype is one. This chain connects TRBV4-1 to TRBJ2-7; D remains unclear. Between the trimmed V and J ends, which lost 3 bases and 2 bases, there was a span of 20 bases. The CDR3 consists of 17 residues. The germline CDR1 and CDR2 sequences are MGHRA and YSYEKL. For the CDR3, the DNA is TGCGCCAGCAGCCAGGCACCCGCCGGCGCGAACCCCTACGAGCAGTACTTC. Translated, it gives CASSQAPAGANPYEQYF.

This rearrangement joins TRBV5-1 to TRBJ2-2; 7 bases align to TRBD2. This CDR3 region has 13 residues. V lost 4 bases, J lost 4 bases, and 1 base stayed unmatched. Germline lookup yields CDR1 SGHRS and CDR2 YFSETQ. As DNA, the CDR3 is TGCGCCAGCAGCCCTAGCGGCACCGGGGAGCTGTTTTTT. Translated: CASSPSGTGELFF.

This clonotype was found a few times. This chain joins TRBV5-1 and TRBJ2-1; 14 bases line up with TRBD2. Germline values: CDR1 SGHRS, CDR2 YFSETQ. The CDR3 extends over 15 amino acids. V shed 5 bases, J shed 9 bases, and the junction held 7 bases outside the gene matches. The CDR3 sequence is CASSTGTSGRGEQFF. The CDR3 DNA reads as TGCGCCAGCAGTACCGGGACTAGCGGGAGAGGTGAGCAGTTCTTC. The full variable domain, its missing parts supplied by reference TRBV5-1 and TRBJ2-1, is KAGVTQTPRYLIKTRGQQVTLSCSPISGHRSVSWYQQTPGQGLQFLFEYFSETQRNKGNFPGRFSGRQFSNSRSEMNVSTLELGDSALYLCASSTGTSGRGEQFFGPGTRLTVL.

This clonotype turned up a few times. The chain employs TRBV6-2 or TRBV6-3 and TRBJ2-1; possible D gene TRBD2, 5 bases. This CDR3 region has 14 residues. Germline CDR1 MNHEY, CDR2 SVGEGT. V dropped 7 bases and J dropped 5 bases, with 15 bases sitting between them. DNA of the CDR3: TGTGCCAGCACCCACGGCGCTAGCCACAATGAGCAGTTCTTC. It specifies CASTHGASHNEQFF.

The rearrangement joins TRBV6-2 or TRBV6-3 to TRBJ2-3; D remains ambiguous. V was shortened by 5 bases and J by 0 bases, with 9 bases between the two germline ends. The CDR3 has 14 residues. CDR1 and CDR2 (germline): MNHEY, SVGEGT. This chain's CDR3 is CASSRVLSTDTQYF. The CDR3 nucleotides read TGTGCCAGCAGTCGGGTGCTTAGCACAGATACGCAGTATTTT.

The rearrangement uses TRBV19 and TRBJ1-2; TRBD1 agrees at 9 bases. The length of the CDR3 is 13 residues. V was pared by 7 bases and J by 8 bases, with 8 bases of the junction left unmatched. CDR1 is LNHDA and CDR2 is SQIVND in the germline V gene (reference sequence). The CDR3 here is CASTHRTGDGYTF. In DNA form, the CDR3 reads TGTGCCAGTACCCATCGGACAGGGGACGGCTACACCTTC.

The CDR3 spells CASSLETPVGRGYTF. CDR3 in DNA: TGCGCCAGCAGCTTGGAGACTCCCGTCGGTCGTGGCTACACCTTC. This rearrangement joins TRBV5-1 to TRBJ1-2, with D unclear. CDR1 is SGHRS, CDR2 YFSETQ, per germline. This CDR3 contains 15 residues. Trimming shortened V by 0 bases and J by 7 bases, and 16 bases separated the two germline ends. Full variable domain (remainder filled in from reference TRBV5-1 and TRBJ1-2): KAGVTQTPRYLIKTRGQQVTLSCSPISGHRSVSWYQQTPGQGLQFLFEYFSETQRNKGNFPGRFSGRQFSNSRSEMNVSTLELGDSALYLCASSLETPVGRGYTFGSGTRLTVV.

The J gene is TRBJ2-5, the V gene TRBV11-1; D may be TRBD2 (6 bases). Germline CDR1 reads SGHAT; CDR2 reads FQDESV (reference sequence). The V gene lost 0 bases and the J gene lost 2 bases, with 10 bases spanning the gap. CDR3 length: 15 amino acids. CDR3 nucleotide sequence: TGTGCCAGCAGCTTAGCGGGGACTGATCAAGAGACCCAGTACTTC. It is translated as CASSLAGTDQETQYF.

CDR3 amino acids: CASGITGGARASPLHF. CDR3 DNA sequence: TGTGCCAGCGGAATTACAGGGGGCGCGAGGGCCTCACCCCTCCACTTT. The rearrangement joins TRBV2 to TRBJ1-6; 9 bases match TRBD1. The CDR3 is made up of 16 amino acids. Per germline, CDR1 SNHLY and CDR2 FYNNEI. V shed 8 bases, J shed 10 bases, and the junction held 15 bases outside the gene matches. Supplemented by reference TRBV2 and TRBJ1-6, the full variable domain reads EPEVTQTPSHQVTQMGQEVILRCVPISNHLYFYWYRQILGQKVEFLVSFYNNEISEKSEIFDDQFSVERPDGSNFTLKIRSTKLEDSAMYFCASGITGGARASPLHFGNGTRLTVT.

The chain has TRBV5-1 and TRBJ2-7; 12 bases line up with TRBD2. Germline assignment: CDR1 SGHRS and CDR2 YFSETQ. The CDR3 runs to 17 residues. J gave up 0 bases and V 0 bases, and 4 bases lay outside the gene matches. The CDR3 region has the DNA TGCGCCAGCAGCTTGGGGGCGACTAGCGGGGGCTCCTACGAGCAGTACTTC. It specifies CASSLGATSGGSYEQYF.

The gene calls are TRBV15 and TRBJ2-6; D might be TRBD2 (6 bases). The CDR3 spans 17 residues. V lost 1 base and J lost 2, with 12 bases in between. Germline-derived CDR1 and CDR2 are LNHNV and YYDKDF (reference sequence). The CDR3 region has the DNA TGTGCCACCAGCAGAGGGGACGGGGGTGCTGGGGCCAACGTCCTGACTTTC. This encodes CATSRGDGGAGANVLTF. The full variable domain, its missing parts supplied by reference TRBV15 and TRBJ2-6, is DAMVIQNPRYQVTQFGKPVTLSCSQTLNHNVMYWYQQKSSQAPKLLFHYYDKDFNNEADTPDNFQSRRPNTSFCFLDIRSPGLGDTAMYLCATSRGDGGAGANVLTFGAGSRLTVL.

The CDR3 loop is CASSQGSGHSYNEQFF. The DNA of the CDR3 is TGCGCCAGCAGCCAAGGGAGCGGGCACTCCTACAATGAGCAGTTCTTC. The chain recombines TRBV4-3 with TRBJ2-1, with D possibly TRBD2 on 6 matching bases. The CDR3 covers 16 residues. Germline V lookup: CDR1 LGHNA, CDR2 YSLEER. The ends were cut back, 1 base at V and 0 bases at J, with 10 bases in the middle.

This clonotype was picked up one time. The V gene is TRBV20-1, the J gene TRBJ2-1; TRBD2 matches 9 bases. The V and J ends lost 6 bases and 5 bases, in that order; junction bases with no gene match: 11. In germline, CDR1 is DFQATT, CDR2 SNEGSKA (reference sequence). The CDR3 runs to 15 residues. CDR3: CSASTSTSGNNEQFF. CDR3 nucleotide sequence: TGCAGTGCGAGTACTTCGACTAGCGGAAACAATGAGCAGTTCTTC.

This chain links TRBV28 with TRBJ2-7; TRBD1 matches 7 bases. The CDR3 contains 14 residues. After removal of 6 bases from V and 0 bases from J, the junction contained 5 bases not matched to a gene. Germline V gene lookup returns CDR1 MDHEN and CDR2 SYDVKM. The CDR3 is CASRGTDSSYEQYF. The CDR3 coding sequence is TGTGCCAGCAGGGGGACAGATAGCTCCTACGAGCAGTACTTC.

The rearrangement links TRBV9 to TRBJ1-5; weak D call: TRBD1 (6 bases). Germline assignment: CDR1 SGDLS and CDR2 YYNGEE. Between the trimmed V and J ends, which lost 3 bases and 4 bases, there was a span of 17 bases. The CDR3 is made up of 16 amino acids. The DNA of the CDR3 is TGTGCCAGCAGCGAAGTGGGGAGGGGGGAAAATCAGCCCCAGCATTTT. It is translated as CASSEVGRGENQPQHF.